This T cell receptor (beta chain) was documented in a study of T cell clusters in autoimmune cytopenias. The length of the CDR3 is 15 residues. The germline gives CDR1 KGHSH, CDR2 LQKENI. TRB rearrangements were amplified by touch-down multiplex PCR with mixed TRB-A/B primers. TCRdb re-called the multiplex PCR reads; one entry per CDR3 protein, DNA not given. The table lists around 12,000 distinct CDR3 sequences. About 37,500 genome equivalents of blood DNA were amplified for TRB. Regarding the study as a whole: TRB repertoire shifts in secondary cytopenia and chronic lymphocytic leukemia mostly reflected lymphoma, not autoimmunity.

Turning to this clonotype: The antigen is undetermined.

Sequencing input: peripheral blood. The rearrangement joins TRBV18 to TRBJ2-2; lacking DNA, the TRBD1 call made by TCRdb goes unchecked. The source is a human donor with an autoimmune cytopenia or autoimmune hepatitis (not recorded which). The CDR3 spells CASLPGSRGTGELFF.